This is a list of T cell receptor beta chains from one sample in a study of response to subunit inactivated influenza vaccine. MiXCR, applied by TCRdb to the RT-PCR reads, yields one record per CDR3 protein. Of 600,000 to 850,000 distinct CDR3 sequences detected, around 13% appear once; the ten largest clones hold 6% to 9.5%. Sequencing was performed on PBMCs from blood, taken roughly 15 days before vaccination. The receptors come from a man aged 45-60 years who received an inactivated influenza vaccine. CDR3s include the opening cysteine and the closing phenylalanine or tryptophan. The D gene is left open where the match is weak. A clone size is listed for some rows: how often the clone was seen (once, few, many), or a class if it is expanded.

j_gene: TRBJ1-3
v_gene: TRBV10-3
d_gene: TRBD1
abundance: .
CDR3aa: CAISGGQGAAGNTIYF
CDR3nt: TGTGCCATCAGTGGGGGACAGGGGGCGGCTGGAAACACCATATATTTT

j_gene: TRBJ2-5
v_gene: TRBV5-4
d_gene: .
abundance: few
CDR3aa: CASSSQQGWRGETQYF
CDR3nt: TGTGCCAGCAGCTCTCAACAGGGATGGCGTGGAGAGACCCAGTACTTC

j_gene: TRBJ2-1
v_gene: TRBV20-1
d_gene: .
abundance: .
CDR3aa: CSARSNSYNEQFF
CDR3nt: TGCAGTGCGCGAAGTAACTCCTACAATGAGCAGTTCTTC

j_gene: TRBJ2-5
v_gene: TRBV9
d_gene: .
abundance: .
CDR3aa: CASSSEWTLQETQYF
CDR3nt: TGTGCCAGCAGCTCAGAATGGACACTTCAAGAGACCCAGTACTTC

j_gene: TRBJ1-1
v_gene: TRBV5-1
d_gene: .
abundance: .
CDR3aa: CASSPGTLQREAFF
CDR3nt: TGCGCCAGCAGCCCCGGGACCCTGCAGAGAGAAGCTTTCTTT

j_gene: TRBJ2-3
v_gene: TRBV28
d_gene: TRBD2
abundance: .
CDR3aa: CASSFASGRKGTDTQYF
CDR3nt: TGTGCCAGCAGTTTCGCTAGCGGGAGAAAGGGCACAGATACGCAGTATTTT

j_gene: TRBJ1-2
v_gene: TRBV5-5
d_gene: .
abundance: .
CDR3aa: CASSLLDGDYGYTF
CDR3nt: TGTGCCAGCAGCTTGTTGGATGGAGACTATGGCTACACCTTC

j_gene: TRBJ2-1
v_gene: TRBV6-1
d_gene: TRBD2
abundance: .
CDR3aa: CASRLTSGGRNEQFF
CDR3nt: TGTGCCAGCAGACTGACTAGCGGGGGGCGCAATGAGCAGTTCTTC

j_gene: TRBJ1-2
v_gene: TRBV7-2
d_gene: .
abundance: few
CDR3aa: CASSPGPVRGYTF
CDR3nt: TGTGCCAGCAGCCCGGGCCCCGTAAGGGGCTACACCTTC

j_gene: TRBJ2-1
v_gene: TRBV5-1
d_gene: TRBD2
abundance: .
CDR3aa: CASRLTGTSYNEQFF
CDR3nt: TGCGCCAGCCGGCTAACCGGGACTAGCTACAATGAGCAGTTCTTC

j_gene: TRBJ2-7
v_gene: TRBV2
d_gene: TRBD1
abundance: .
CDR3aa: CASRQLGQGPYEQYF
CDR3nt: TGTGCCAGCAGACAATTGGGACAGGGTCCCTACGAGCAGTACTTC

j_gene: TRBJ2-3
v_gene: TRBV14
d_gene: .
abundance: .
CDR3aa: CASTGLAGDTQYF
CDR3nt: TGTGCCAGCACAGGGCTAGCAGGAGATACGCAGTATTTT

j_gene: TRBJ2-1
v_gene: TRBV7-9
d_gene: TRBD2
abundance: .
CDR3aa: CASRTGLAGGNEQFF
CDR3nt: TGTGCCAGCCGAACAGGGCTAGCGGGAGGCAATGAGCAGTTCTTC

j_gene: TRBJ2-7
v_gene: TRBV28
d_gene: .
abundance: .
CDR3aa: CASQGGPYEQYF
CDR3nt: TGTGCCAGCCAGGGGGGGCCCTACGAGCAGTACTTC

j_gene: TRBJ2-3
v_gene: TRBV7-2
d_gene: .
abundance: .
CDR3aa: CASTRKSGGTDTQYF
CDR3nt: TGTGCCAGCACCCGAAAGTCGGGGGGCACAGATACGCAGTATTTT

j_gene: TRBJ2-7
v_gene: TRBV5-1
d_gene: .
abundance: many
CDR3aa: CASSSDGLYEQYF
CDR3nt: TGCGCCAGCAGCTCGGATGGGCTTTACGAGCAGTACTTC

j_gene: TRBJ1-1
v_gene: TRBV6-1
d_gene: .
abundance: few
CDR3aa: CASRPLMGGPEAFF
CDR3nt: TGTGCCAGCAGGCCTCTGATGGGCGGCCCTGAAGCTTTCTTT

j_gene: TRBJ2-2
v_gene: TRBV29-1
d_gene: TRBD2
abundance: many
CDR3aa: CSVPSGRAFGELFF
CDR3nt: TGCAGCGTCCCAAGCGGGAGGGCCTTCGGGGAGCTGTTTTTT

j_gene: TRBJ1-2
v_gene: TRBV7-2
d_gene: .
abundance: .
CDR3aa: CASSLAIRGGYTF
CDR3nt: TGTGCCAGCAGCTTAGCGATTCGGGGTGGCTACACCTTC

j_gene: TRBJ2-7
v_gene: TRBV7-2
d_gene: TRBD2
abundance: .
CDR3aa: CASSLSRSGRSSYEQYF
CDR3nt: TGTGCCAGCAGCTTGTCCCGTAGCGGGCGAAGCTCCTACGAGCAGTACTTC

j_gene: TRBJ2-3
v_gene: TRBV4-1
d_gene: .
abundance: few
CDR3aa: CASSQGLIVSTDTQYF
CDR3nt: TGCGCCAGCAGCCAAGGACTGATAGTTAGCACAGATACGCAGTATTTT

j_gene: TRBJ2-5
v_gene: TRBV7-3
d_gene: .
abundance: .
CDR3aa: CASSPSREETQYF
CDR3nt: TGTGCCAGCAGCCCTAGTCGAGAAGAGACCCAGTACTTC

j_gene: TRBJ2-7
v_gene: TRBV28
d_gene: TRBD2
abundance: .
CDR3aa: CASSTLAGGPVEQYF
CDR3nt: TGTGCCAGCAGTACCTTAGCGGGGGGGCCGGTAGAGCAGTACTTC

j_gene: TRBJ2-1
v_gene: TRBV29-1
d_gene: .
abundance: few
CDR3aa: CSVEDSRSSYNEQFF
CDR3nt: TGCAGCGTTGAAGACTCCAGGAGCTCCTACAATGAGCAGTTCTTC

j_gene: TRBJ2-2
v_gene: TRBV6-5
d_gene: .
abundance: .
CDR3aa: CASSYSLSGELFF
CDR3nt: TGTGCCAGCAGTTACTCTTTAAGCGGGGAGCTGTTTTTT

j_gene: TRBJ2-5
v_gene: TRBV7-8
d_gene: .
abundance: few
CDR3aa: CASSFTEYQETQYF
CDR3nt: TGTGCCAGCAGCTTCACGGAGTACCAAGAGACCCAGTACTTC

j_gene: TRBJ1-4
v_gene: TRBV15
d_gene: .
abundance: .
CDR3aa: CATSRSRGSGEKLFF
CDR3nt: TGTGCCACCAGCAGAAGCAGGGGTAGCGGCGAAAAACTGTTTTTT

j_gene: TRBJ2-5
v_gene: TRBV10-3
d_gene: .
abundance: few
CDR3aa: CAISAHTGKTIAQETQYF
CDR3nt: TGTGCCATCAGTGCTCATACAGGGAAAACGATCGCACAAGAGACCCAGTACTTC

j_gene: TRBJ1-6
v_gene: TRBV20-1
d_gene: .
abundance: few
CDR3aa: CSAARTDNSPLHF
CDR3nt: TGCAGTGCAGCCAGGACGGATAATTCACCCCTCCACTTT

j_gene: TRBJ2-2
v_gene: TRBV5-5
d_gene: .
abundance: few
CDR3aa: CASSFSGGAGELFF
CDR3nt: TGTGCCAGCAGCTTTTCAGGGGGGGCCGGGGAGCTGTTTTTT

j_gene: TRBJ2-7
v_gene: TRBV29-1
d_gene: .
abundance: .
CDR3aa: CSVESYKGPHSEQYF
CDR3nt: TGCAGCGTTGAATCGTACAAGGGGCCCCACTCGGAGCAGTACTTC

j_gene: TRBJ2-4
v_gene: TRBV12-3/TRBV12-4
d_gene: .
abundance: .
CDR3aa: CASSLTSPTGLYF
CDR3nt: TGTGCCAGCAGTTTAACTAGCCCGACTGGATTGTACTTC

j_gene: TRBJ2-1
v_gene: TRBV27
d_gene: .
abundance: .
CDR3aa: CASSSRDFLRNEQFF
CDR3nt: TGTGCCAGCAGTTCCCGGGACTTCCTTAGGAATGAGCAGTTCTTC

j_gene: TRBJ2-2
v_gene: TRBV7-8
d_gene: TRBD1
abundance: .
CDR3aa: CASSPHLGQGTGELFF
CDR3nt: TGTGCCAGCAGCCCCCACCTGGGACAGGGTACCGGGGAGCTGTTTTTT

j_gene: TRBJ1-1
v_gene: TRBV5-1
d_gene: .
abundance: .
CDR3aa: CASSLDSVGTEAFF
CDR3nt: TGCGCCAGCAGCTTAGATTCAGTTGGCACTGAAGCTTTCTTT

j_gene: TRBJ1-6
v_gene: TRBV6-2/TRBV6-3
d_gene: .
abundance: .
CDR3aa: CASRQGIGSPLHF
CDR3nt: TGTGCCAGCAGACAAGGGATCGGATCACCCCTCCACTTT

j_gene: TRBJ2-1
v_gene: TRBV7-9
d_gene: .
abundance: many
CDR3aa: CASSLARGNNEQFF
CDR3nt: TGTGCCAGCAGCTTAGCGAGGGGGAACAATGAGCAGTTCTTC

j_gene: TRBJ2-3
v_gene: TRBV5-1
d_gene: .
abundance: few
CDR3aa: CASSLLSRISTDTQYF
CDR3nt: TGCGCCAGCAGCTTGTTGTCCCGGATTTCCACAGATACGCAGTATTTT

j_gene: TRBJ2-5
v_gene: TRBV7-7
d_gene: TRBD1
abundance: few
CDR3aa: CASSSETGKFQETQYF
CDR3nt: TGTGCCAGCAGCTCCGAGACAGGGAAATTCCAAGAGACCCAGTACTTC

j_gene: TRBJ2-7
v_gene: TRBV6-2/TRBV6-3
d_gene: TRBD1
abundance: .
CDR3aa: CASRRQGTTYEQYF
CDR3nt: TGTGCCAGCAGGCGACAGGGGACAACCTACGAGCAGTACTTC

j_gene: TRBJ2-1
v_gene: TRBV5-1
d_gene: .
abundance: few
CDR3aa: CASSITSRGHEQFF
CDR3nt: TGCGCCAGCAGCATTACATCCCGAGGACATGAGCAGTTCTTC

j_gene: TRBJ1-5
v_gene: TRBV6-2/TRBV6-3
d_gene: .
abundance: few
CDR3aa: CASSYGPYQPQHF
CDR3nt: TGTGCCAGCAGTTACGGCCCGTATCAGCCCCAGCATTTT